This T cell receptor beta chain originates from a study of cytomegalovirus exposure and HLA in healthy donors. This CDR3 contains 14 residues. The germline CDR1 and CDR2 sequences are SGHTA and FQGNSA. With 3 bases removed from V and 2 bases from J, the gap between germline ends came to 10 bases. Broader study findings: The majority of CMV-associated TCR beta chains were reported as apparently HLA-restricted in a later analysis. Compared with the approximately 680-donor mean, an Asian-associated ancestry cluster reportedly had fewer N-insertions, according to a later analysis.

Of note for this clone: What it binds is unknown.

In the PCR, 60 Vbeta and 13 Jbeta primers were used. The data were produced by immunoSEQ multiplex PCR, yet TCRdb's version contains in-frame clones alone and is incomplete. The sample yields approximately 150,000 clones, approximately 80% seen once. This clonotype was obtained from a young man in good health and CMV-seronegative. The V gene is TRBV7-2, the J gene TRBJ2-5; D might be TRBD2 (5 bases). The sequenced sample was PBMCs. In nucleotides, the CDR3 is TGTGCCAGCAGCTTTACGACGGGACAAGAGACCCAGTACTTC. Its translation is CASSFTTGQETQYF.